A single T cell receptor beta chain is shown here with its context. The data are from a study of blood T cell repertoires in COVID-19. TCRdb keeps only in-frame clones here, not all; method: immunoSEQ multiplex PCR. The sample lists roughly 160,000 clones, about 88% occurring once. Sequencing input: PBMCs or T cells enriched from blood (not recorded which). This sequence was found in a woman aged 45-65 years who had recovered from COVID-19.

For the CDR3, the DNA is TGTGCCAGCAGCCCCACGGGCTACGAGCAGTACTTC. Protein product: CASSPTGYEQYF. The gene calls are TRBV11-3 and TRBJ2-7; D not certain. The V gene lost 5 bases and the J gene lost 3 bases, with 8 bases spanning the gap. Germline V CDR1 and CDR2: SGHNT, YENEEA. The CDR3 covers 12 residues.